One and the same sample provided the 23 T cell receptor beta chains below, sequenced in a study of T cell repertoires in cytomegalovirus infection. TCRdb reprocessed the reads with MiXCR, giving one entry per CDR3 protein. Of around 490,000 distinct CDR3 sequences listed, approximately 26% are singletons. The material sequenced was PBMCs. These receptors all stem from a human donor in good health (CMV status not recorded). Some clones in this sample may be carry-over from other donors' samples.

The V and J genes are TRBV5-4 and TRBJ2-3, with 8 positions matching TRBD2. This CDR3 comprises 15 residues. The germline V gene encodes CDR1 SGHNT and CDR2 YYREEE (reference sequence). Germline trimming cut 0 bases from V and 6 bases from J; bases unmatched to any gene: 6. The CDR3 sequence: CASSLVGTSVDTQYF. Written as DNA, the CDR3 is TGTGCCAGCAGCTTGGTGGGGACTAGTGTGGATACGCAGTATTTT.

The rearrangement uses TRBV4-1 and TRBJ2-4, with TRBD1 matching over 7 bases. V trimming: 1 base; J trimming: 6 bases; junction bases outside the gene matches: 15. Germline lookup yields CDR1 MGHRA and CDR2 YSYEKL. The length of the CDR3 is 18 residues. CDR3: CASSQVLTGYGRVNIQYF. For the CDR3, the DNA is TGCGCCAGCAGCCAAGTCCTGACAGGGTATGGGCGAGTAAACATTCAGTACTTC.

The chain couples TRBV20-1 to TRBJ2-7; perhaps TRBD2 as D (5 bases). CDR1 is DFQATT and CDR2 is SNEGSKA in the germline V gene (reference sequence). The ends were cut back, 8 bases at V and 7 bases at J, with 21 bases in the middle. The CDR3 loop spans 13 amino acids. CDR3 coding DNA: TGCAGTCTCTGGCCTGGGAGCGTGGGGGAGCAGTACTTC. Protein: CSLWPGSVGEQYF.

The rearrangement uses TRBV5-4 and TRBJ2-3, with 13 bases identical to TRBD2. Losses at the gene ends were 4 bases for V and 4 bases for J; bases not matched to a gene: 6. In germline, CDR1 is SGHNT, CDR2 YYREEE (reference sequence). The CDR3 totals 16 residues. The CDR3 is CASSQTSGRNSDTQYF. Here the CDR3 DNA reads TGTGCCAGCAGCCAGACTAGCGGGAGGAACTCAGATACGCAGTATTTT.

V usage is TRBV7-4 and J usage is TRBJ2-1, with 8 bases fitting TRBD2. The CDR3 has 13 amino acids. The germline V gene has CDR1 SGHVT and CDR2 SQSDAQ. The ends lost 7 bases at V and 10 bases at J; junction bases unmatched: 9. For the CDR3, the DNA is TGTGCCAGCACCGTAGCGGGACTCAGGGAGCAGTTCTTC. Translating it yields CASTVAGLREQFF.

This chain uses TRBV7-2 with TRBJ2-2, with TRBD1 identical over 8 bases. The trim removed 4 bases at V and 4 bases at J, leaving 8 bases unmatched. The CDR3 length is 16 residues. The germline V gene encodes CDR1 SGHTA and CDR2 FQGNSA. The CDR3 loop reads CASSSRQGWGTGELFF. CDR3 DNA sequence: TGTGCCAGCAGCTCGAGACAGGGGTGGGGCACCGGGGAGCTGTTTTTT. Supplemented by reference TRBV7-2 and TRBJ2-2, the full variable domain reads GAGVSQSPSNKVTEKGKDVELRCDPISGHTALYWYRQSLGQGLEFLIYFQGNSAPDKSGLPSDRFSAERTGGSVSTLTIQRTQQEDSAVYLCASSSRQGWGTGELFFGEGSRLTVL.

The chain links TRBV20-1 to TRBJ2-4; 7 positions agree with TRBD1. The trim removed 1 base at V and 1 base at J, leaving 4 bases unmatched. The germline gives CDR1 DFQATT, CDR2 SNEGSKA (reference sequence). The CDR3 is 15 residues long. The CDR3 DNA reads as TGCAGTGCTAGAGCCCGGGACAGTGCCAAAAACATTCAGTACTTC. It yields the protein CSARARDSAKNIQYF.

This rearrangement joins TRBV5-4 to TRBJ1-2; 7 positions match TRBD1. CDR3 length: 13 amino acids. Germline CDR1 SGHNT, CDR2 YYREEE (reference sequence). V was pared by 5 bases and J by 5 bases, with 6 bases of the junction left unmatched. Written as DNA, the CDR3 is TGTGCCAGCAGGCTAGGACAGGAGTATGGCTACACCTTC. Its translation: CASRLGQEYGYTF.

This clonotype was counted ten times or more. V gene TRBV19 combines with J gene TRBJ1-1; D unclear. The CDR3 extends over 14 amino acids. Germline values: CDR1 LNHDA, CDR2 SQIVND (reference sequence). Between the trimmed V and J ends, which lost 3 bases and 6 bases, there was a span of 14 bases. The CDR3 loop reads CASSISGIFPEAFF. The CDR3 DNA sequence: TGTGCCAGTAGTATTAGCGGTATTTTCCCTGAAGCTTTCTTT.

The DNA for the CDR3 is TGCGCCAGCAGCCCCTCCGCGGTGCATCAGCCCCAGCATTTT. Translating gives CASSPSAVHQPQHF. The rearrangement joins TRBV23-1 to TRBJ1-5; no clear D. TRBV23-1 is designated an ORF whose function remains uncertain. This CDR3 has 14 residues. V was clipped by 6 bases and J by 5 bases, with 14 bases between them.

This clonotype has just one count. The chain uses TRBV7-9 and TRBJ2-1; 8 bases align to TRBD2. Losses at the gene ends were 5 bases for V and 4 bases for J; bases not matched to a gene: 10. The length of the CDR3 is 16 residues. CDR1 is SEHNR, CDR2 FQNEAQ, per germline (reference sequence). As DNA, the CDR3 is TGTGCCAGCAGCCCCCTATTAGCGGGGTCTTACAATGAGCAGTTCTTC. Its translation is CASSPLLAGSYNEQFF.

This chain joins TRBV6-5 and TRBJ2-6, with D hard to call. Between the trimmed V and J ends, which lost 2 bases and 5 bases, there was a span of 10 bases. The CDR3 runs 15 residues. Germline V gene lookup returns CDR1 MNHEY and CDR2 SVGAGI. CDR3 sequence: CASSYNQPRANVLTF. The CDR3 coding sequence is TGTGCCAGCAGTTACAACCAGCCTCGGGCCAACGTCCTGACTTTC.

There are many counts of this clonotype. One junction end does not reproduce the germline sequence, and a read error may be involved. V gene TRBV7-2 combines with J gene TRBJ2-4, with TRBD2 identical over 11 bases. CDR1 is SGHTA and CDR2 is FQGNSA in the germline V gene. The CDR3 sequence is 18 residues long. CDR3 sequence (DNA): TGTGCCAGCAGCGTAGCGGGAGGGCGACAGACGCCAAAAAACATTCAGTACTTC. This codes for CASSVAGGRQTPKNIQYF. The full variable domain, with the rest looked up from reference TRBV7-2 and TRBJ2-4, is GAGVSQSPSNKVTEKGKDVELRCDPISGHTALYWYRQSLGQGLEFLIYFQGNSAPDKSGLPSDRFSAERTGGSVSTLTIQRTQQEDSAVYLCASSVAGGRQTPKNIQYFGAGTRLSVL.

The chain has TRBV3-1 and TRBJ2-5, with unresolved D. V was shortened by 0 bases and J by 5 bases, with 4 bases between the two germline ends. This CDR3 has 12 amino acids. Germline V gene data show CDR1 as LGHDT and CDR2 as YNNKEL (reference sequence). Here the CDR3 DNA reads TGTGCCAGCAGCCAAGAAGTTGAGACCCAGTACTTC. Translated: CASSQEVETQYF.

V is TRBV7-6 and J is TRBJ1-1, with D possibly being TRBD1 (6 bases). Looked up from germline, CDR1 is SGHVS and CDR2 is FNYEAQ. This CDR3 comprises 14 residues. Trimming cost V 5 bases and J 3 bases, with 13 bases left between them. DNA for the CDR3: TGTGCCAGCAGCCGGGGGGGCCAGGACACTGAAGCTTTCTTT. Its translation: CASSRGGQDTEAFF.

The rearrangement uses TRBV24-1 and TRBJ2-3; 9 bases are shared with TRBD2. Germline assignment: CDR1 KGHDR and CDR2 SFDVKD. With V trimmed by 4 bases and J by 4 bases, 8 bases remained unmatched. The length of the CDR3 is 16 residues. The CDR3: CATSEHGTSRPDTQYF. For the CDR3, the DNA is TGTGCCACCAGTGAGCACGGGACTAGCCGCCCAGATACGCAGTATTTT.

The rearrangement uses TRBV7-8 and TRBJ2-1; D is undetermined. V was pared by 8 bases and J by 2 bases, with 7 bases between. There are 12 residues in the CDR3. Germline CDR1 reads SGHVS; CDR2 reads FQNEAQ. The CDR3 here is CASSDPYNEQFF. Here the CDR3 DNA reads TGTGCCAGCTCGGACCCCTACAATGAGCAGTTCTTC.

The V and J genes are TRBV11-3 and TRBJ1-5, with D possibly TRBD1 on 5 matching bases. V shed 11 bases and J shed 9 bases, with 8 bases lying between them. CDR3 length: 9 amino acids. Germline-derived CDR1 and CDR2 are SGHNT and YENEEA. The CDR3 loop is CAGGGPQHF. As DNA, the CDR3 is TGTGCCGGGGGGGGGCCCCAGCATTTT.

This clonotype was observed once. In DNA, the CDR3 is TGCAGTGCTAGCCCCGGGGTGTTCGAGCAGTACTTC. Translating it yields CSASPGVFEQYF. This rearrangement joins TRBV20-1 to TRBJ2-7; TRBD2 might be the D (5 bases). The CDR3 contains 12 residues. Germline V CDR1 and CDR2: DFQATT, SNEGSKA (reference sequence). The V gene lost 3 bases and the J gene lost 6 bases, with 12 bases spanning the gap.

V and J are TRBV12-3 or TRBV12-4 and TRBJ1-1; no reliable D call. Trimming took 7 bases from V and 0 from J, leaving 12 bases between them. The CDR3 extends over 14 amino acids. The CDR3 nucleotides read TGTGCCAGCACCCAAAGAGAGATGAACACTGAAGCTTTCTTT. It encodes CASTQREMNTEAFF.

This rearrangement joins TRBV18 to TRBJ1-1; D might be TRBD1 (6 bases). The length of the CDR3 is 16 residues. Germline lookup yields CDR1 KGHSH and CDR2 LQKENI. With 2 bases removed from V and 1 base from J, the gap between germline ends came to 14 bases. CDR3 in amino acids: CASSPIIQGRNTEAFF. CDR3 sequence (DNA): TGTGCCAGCTCACCAATTATCCAGGGGAGGAACACTGAAGCTTTCTTT.

The CDR3 region is CASSFPWTGTDTQYF. CDR3 nucleotides: TGTGCCAGCAGCTTTCCCTGGACAGGGACAGATACGCAGTATTTT. The chain uses TRBV7-9 and TRBJ2-3, with 8 nucleotides matching TRBD1. Germline lookup yields CDR1 SEHNR and CDR2 FQNEAQ (reference sequence). After removal of 3 bases from V and 3 bases from J, the junction contained 5 bases not matched to a gene. This CDR3 is built from 15 residues. Filled out from reference TRBV7-9 and TRBJ2-3, the complete variable domain reads DTGVSQNPRHKITKRGQNVTFRCDPISEHNRLYWYRQTLGQGPEFLTYFQNEAQLEKSRLLSDRFSAERPKGSFSTLEIQRTEQGDSAMYLCASSFPWTGTDTQYFGPGTRLTVL.

CDR3 sequence: CASSFIGRYTDTQYF. The CDR3 DNA is TGTGCCAGCAGCTTTATCGGGCGGTACACAGATACGCAGTATTTT. V and J are TRBV7-9 and TRBJ2-3; D call uncertain. In germline, CDR1 is SEHNR, CDR2 FQNEAQ (reference sequence). The CDR3 consists of 15 residues. V was clipped by 3 bases and J by 2 bases, with 12 bases between them. The complete variable domain, with remaining parts taken from reference TRBV7-9 and TRBJ2-3, reads DTGVSQNPRHKITKRGQNVTFRCDPISEHNRLYWYRQTLGQGPEFLTYFQNEAQLEKSRLLSDRFSAERPKGSFSTLEIQRTEQGDSAMYLCASSFIGRYTDTQYFGPGTRLTVL.